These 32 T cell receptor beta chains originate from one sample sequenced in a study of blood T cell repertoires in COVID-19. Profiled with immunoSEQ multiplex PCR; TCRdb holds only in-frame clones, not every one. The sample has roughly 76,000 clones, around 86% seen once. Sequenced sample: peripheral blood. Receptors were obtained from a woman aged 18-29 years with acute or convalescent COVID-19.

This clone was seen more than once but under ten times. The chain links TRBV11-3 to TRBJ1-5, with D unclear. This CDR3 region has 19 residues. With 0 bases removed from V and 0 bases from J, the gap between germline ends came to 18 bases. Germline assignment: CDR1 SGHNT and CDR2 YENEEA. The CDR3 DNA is TGTGCCAGCAGCTTAGAAAAAGCGGAGGGAAAGAATAGCAATCAGCCCCAGCATTTT. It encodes CASSLEKAEGKNSNQPQHF.

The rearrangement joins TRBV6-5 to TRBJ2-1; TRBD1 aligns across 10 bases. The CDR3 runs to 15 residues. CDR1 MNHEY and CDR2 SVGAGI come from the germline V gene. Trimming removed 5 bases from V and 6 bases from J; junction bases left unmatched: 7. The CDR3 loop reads CASSLRTGGLNEQFF. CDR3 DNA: TGTGCCAGCAGTCTCCGGACAGGGGGGCTCAATGAGCAGTTCTTC.

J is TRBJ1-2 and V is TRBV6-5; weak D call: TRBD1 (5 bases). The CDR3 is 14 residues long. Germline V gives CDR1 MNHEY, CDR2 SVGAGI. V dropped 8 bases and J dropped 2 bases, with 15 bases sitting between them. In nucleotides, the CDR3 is TGTGCCAGCTCGGCAGGGATGGCAAACTATGGCTACACCTTC. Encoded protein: CASSAGMANYGYTF.

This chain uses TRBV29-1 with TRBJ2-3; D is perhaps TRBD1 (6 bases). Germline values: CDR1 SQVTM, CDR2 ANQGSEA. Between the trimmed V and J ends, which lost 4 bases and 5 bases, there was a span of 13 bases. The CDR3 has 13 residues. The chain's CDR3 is CSVVFQGRDTQYF. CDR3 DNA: TGCAGCGTTGTGTTCCAGGGGCGAGATACGCAGTATTTT.

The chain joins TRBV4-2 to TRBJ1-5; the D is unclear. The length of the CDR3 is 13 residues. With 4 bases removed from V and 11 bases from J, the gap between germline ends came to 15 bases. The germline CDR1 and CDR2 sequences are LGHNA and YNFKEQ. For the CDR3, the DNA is TGTGCCAGCAGCCGATCTGAGGGTGCGGCCCAGCATTTT. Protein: CASSRSEGAAQHF.

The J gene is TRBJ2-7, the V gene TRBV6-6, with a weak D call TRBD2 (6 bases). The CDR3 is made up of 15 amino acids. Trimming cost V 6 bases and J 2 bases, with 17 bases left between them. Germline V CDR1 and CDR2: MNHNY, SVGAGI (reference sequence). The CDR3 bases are TGTGCCAGCAGCTCCGGGGCTAGCGTCACCTACGAGCAGTACTTC. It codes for CASSSGASVTYEQYF.

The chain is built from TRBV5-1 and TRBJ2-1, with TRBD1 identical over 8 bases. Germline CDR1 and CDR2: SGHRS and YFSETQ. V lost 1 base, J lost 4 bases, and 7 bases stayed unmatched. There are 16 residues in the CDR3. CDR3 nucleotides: TGCGCCAGCAGCTTGACAACAGGGGGAGGTTACAATGAGCAGTTCTTC. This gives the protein CASSLTTGGGYNEQFF.

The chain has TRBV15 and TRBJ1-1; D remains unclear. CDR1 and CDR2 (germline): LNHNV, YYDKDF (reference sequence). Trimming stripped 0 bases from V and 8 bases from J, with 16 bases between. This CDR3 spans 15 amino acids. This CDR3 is CATSRDRSGSGEAFF. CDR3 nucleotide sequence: TGTGCCACCAGCAGAGATCGGAGTGGCAGTGGGGAAGCTTTCTTT. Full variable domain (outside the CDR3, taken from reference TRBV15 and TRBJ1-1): DAMVIQNPRYQVTQFGKPVTLSCSQTLNHNVMYWYQQKSSQAPKLLFHYYDKDFNNEADTPDNFQSRRPNTSFCFLDIRSPGLGDTAMYLCATSRDRSGSGEAFFGQGTRLTVV.

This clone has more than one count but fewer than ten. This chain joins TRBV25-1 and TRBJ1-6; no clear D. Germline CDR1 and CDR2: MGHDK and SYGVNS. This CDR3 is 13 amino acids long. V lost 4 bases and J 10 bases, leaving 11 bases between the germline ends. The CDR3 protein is CASSVHVSSPLHF. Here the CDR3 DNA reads TGTGCCAGCAGTGTCCACGTTAGCTCACCCCTCCACTTT. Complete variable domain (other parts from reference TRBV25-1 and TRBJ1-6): EADIYQTPRYLVIGTGKKITLECSQTMGHDKMYWYQQDPGMELHLIHYSYGVNSTEKGDLSSESTVSRIRTEHFPLTLESARPSHTSQYLCASSVHVSSPLHFGNGTRLTVT.

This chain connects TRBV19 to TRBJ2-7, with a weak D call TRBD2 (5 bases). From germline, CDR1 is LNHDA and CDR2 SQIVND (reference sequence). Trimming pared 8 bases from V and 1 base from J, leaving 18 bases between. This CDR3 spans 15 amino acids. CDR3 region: CASSFSGVGSYEQYF. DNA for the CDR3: TGTGCCAGTTCTTTCTCCGGGGTAGGTTCCTACGAGCAGTACTTC.

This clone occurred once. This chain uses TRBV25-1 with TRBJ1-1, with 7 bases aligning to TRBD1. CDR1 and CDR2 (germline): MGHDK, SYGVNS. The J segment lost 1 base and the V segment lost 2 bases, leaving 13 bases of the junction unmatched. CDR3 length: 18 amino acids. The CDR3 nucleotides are TGTGCCAGCAGTGAAAGGTCAAGACAGGGTGCTAAGAACACTGAAGCTTTCTTT. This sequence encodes CASSERSRQGAKNTEAFF.

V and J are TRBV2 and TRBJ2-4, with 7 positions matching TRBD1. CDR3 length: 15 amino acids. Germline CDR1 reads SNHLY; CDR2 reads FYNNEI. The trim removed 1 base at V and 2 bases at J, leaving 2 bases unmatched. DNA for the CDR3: TGTGCCAGCAGTGAAGACAGGGGCACCAAAAACATTCAGTACTTC. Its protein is CASSEDRGTKNIQYF.

The CDR3 spells CASSRTGRYGYTF. The CDR3, as DNA: TGTGCCAGCAGTCGGACAGGGCGCTATGGCTACACCTTC. The chain recombines TRBV6-2 or TRBV6-3 with TRBJ1-2; 8 bases agree with TRBD1. V dropped 5 bases and J dropped 4; count of bases not matched to a gene: 3. CDR3 size: 13 residues. The V gene's germline CDR1 is MNHEY and CDR2 SVGEGT.

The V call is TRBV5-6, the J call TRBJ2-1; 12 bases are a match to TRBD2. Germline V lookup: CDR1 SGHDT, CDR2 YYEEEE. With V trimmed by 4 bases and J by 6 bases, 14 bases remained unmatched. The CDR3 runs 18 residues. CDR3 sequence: CASSDLTSGSGTANEQFF. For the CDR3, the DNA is TGTGCCAGCAGCGATCTGACTAGCGGGAGTGGGACAGCCAATGAGCAGTTCTTC.

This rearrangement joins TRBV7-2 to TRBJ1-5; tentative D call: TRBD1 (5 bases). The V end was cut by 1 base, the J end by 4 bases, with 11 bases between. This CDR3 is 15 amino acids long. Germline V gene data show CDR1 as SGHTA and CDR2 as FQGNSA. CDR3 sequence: CASSLGRGPNQPQHF. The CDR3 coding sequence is TGTGCCAGCAGCTTAGGAAGGGGCCCAAATCAGCCCCAGCATTTT.

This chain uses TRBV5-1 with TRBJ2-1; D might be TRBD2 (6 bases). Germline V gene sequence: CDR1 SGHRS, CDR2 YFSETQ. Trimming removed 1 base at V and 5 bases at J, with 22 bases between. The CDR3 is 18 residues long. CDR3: CASSLIGGMAEAHNEQFF. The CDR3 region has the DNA TGCGCCAGCAGCTTGATTGGAGGGATGGCGGAAGCCCACAATGAGCAGTTCTTC.

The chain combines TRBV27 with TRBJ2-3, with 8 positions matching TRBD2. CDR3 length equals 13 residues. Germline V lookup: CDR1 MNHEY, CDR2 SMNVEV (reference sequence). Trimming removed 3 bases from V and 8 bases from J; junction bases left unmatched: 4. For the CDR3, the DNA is TGTGCCAGCAGTTTTCGGGGGGGCGTTACGCAGTATTTT. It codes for CASSFRGGVTQYF.

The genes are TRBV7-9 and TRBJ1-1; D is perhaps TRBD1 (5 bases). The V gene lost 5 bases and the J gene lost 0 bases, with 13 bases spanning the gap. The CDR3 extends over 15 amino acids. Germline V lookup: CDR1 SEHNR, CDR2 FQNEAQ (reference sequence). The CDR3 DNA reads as TGTGCCAGCAGCCCGATGGGGCAGATGAACACTGAAGCTTTCTTT. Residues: CASSPMGQMNTEAFF.

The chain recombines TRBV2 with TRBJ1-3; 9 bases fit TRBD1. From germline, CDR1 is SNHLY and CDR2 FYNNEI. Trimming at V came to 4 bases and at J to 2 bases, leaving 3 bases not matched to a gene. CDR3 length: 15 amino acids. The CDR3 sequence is CASSAGTGTGNTIYF. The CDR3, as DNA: TGTGCCAGCAGTGCTGGGACAGGGACTGGAAACACCATATATTTT.

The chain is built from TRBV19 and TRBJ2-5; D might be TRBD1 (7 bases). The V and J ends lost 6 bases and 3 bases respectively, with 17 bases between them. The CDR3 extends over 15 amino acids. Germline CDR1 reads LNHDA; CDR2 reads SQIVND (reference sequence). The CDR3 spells CASSRLGQVEETQYF. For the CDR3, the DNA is TGTGCCAGTAGCCGACTAGGACAGGTCGAAGAGACCCAGTACTTC.

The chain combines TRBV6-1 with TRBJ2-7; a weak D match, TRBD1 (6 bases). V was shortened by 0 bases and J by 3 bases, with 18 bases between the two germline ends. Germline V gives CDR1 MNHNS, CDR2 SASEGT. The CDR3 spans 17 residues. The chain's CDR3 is CASSEALRQADLYEQYF. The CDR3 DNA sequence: TGTGCCAGCAGTGAAGCTCTGCGACAGGCCGATCTCTACGAGCAGTACTTC.

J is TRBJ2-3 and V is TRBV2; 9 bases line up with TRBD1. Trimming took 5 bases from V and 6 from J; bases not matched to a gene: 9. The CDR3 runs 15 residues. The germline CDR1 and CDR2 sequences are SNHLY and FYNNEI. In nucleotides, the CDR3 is TGTGCCAGCAGTCCGCGCACAGGGGGCGCGGATACGCAGTATTTT. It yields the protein CASSPRTGGADTQYF.

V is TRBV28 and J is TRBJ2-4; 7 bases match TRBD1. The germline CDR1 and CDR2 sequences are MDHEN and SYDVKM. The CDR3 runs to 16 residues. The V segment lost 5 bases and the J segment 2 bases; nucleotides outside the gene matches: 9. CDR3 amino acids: CASSPTGMGTKNIQYF. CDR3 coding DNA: TGTGCCAGCAGTCCGACAGGGATGGGGACCAAAAACATTCAGTACTTC.

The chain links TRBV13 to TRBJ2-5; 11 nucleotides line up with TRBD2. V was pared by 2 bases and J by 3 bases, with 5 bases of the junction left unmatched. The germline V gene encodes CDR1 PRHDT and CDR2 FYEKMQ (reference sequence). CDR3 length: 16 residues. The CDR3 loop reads CASSLFSGGAEETQYF. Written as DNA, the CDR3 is TGTGCCAGCAGCTTATTTAGCGGGGGGGCCGAAGAGACCCAGTACTTC. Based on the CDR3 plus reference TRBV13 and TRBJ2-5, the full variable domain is AAGVIQSPRHLIKEKRETATLKCYPIPRHDTVYWYQQGPGQDPQFLISFYEKMQSDKGSIPDRFSAQQFSDYHSELNMSSLELGDSALYFCASSLFSGGAEETQYFGPGTRLLVL.

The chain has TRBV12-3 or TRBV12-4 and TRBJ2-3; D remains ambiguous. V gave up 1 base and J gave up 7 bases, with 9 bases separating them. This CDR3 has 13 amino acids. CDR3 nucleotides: TGTGCCAGCAGTTTAGGGCAGGCAAATACGCAGTATTTT. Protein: CASSLGQANTQYF.

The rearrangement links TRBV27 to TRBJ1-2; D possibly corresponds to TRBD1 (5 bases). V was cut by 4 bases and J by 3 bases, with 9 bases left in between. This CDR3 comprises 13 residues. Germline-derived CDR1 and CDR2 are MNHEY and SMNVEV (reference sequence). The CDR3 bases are TGTGCCAGCAGTTCAGGGAAGTACTATGGCTACACCTTC. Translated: CASSSGKYYGYTF.

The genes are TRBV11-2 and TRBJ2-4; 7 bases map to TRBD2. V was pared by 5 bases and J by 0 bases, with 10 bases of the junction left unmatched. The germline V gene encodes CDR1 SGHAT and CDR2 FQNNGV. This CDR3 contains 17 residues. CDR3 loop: CASSPRGGLVAKNIQYF. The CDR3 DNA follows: TGTGCCAGCAGCCCCCGCGGGGGACTCGTAGCCAAAAACATTCAGTACTTC.

The DNA of the CDR3 is TGCGCCAGCCGATCACAGGGGGATAATTCACCCCTCCACTTT. It encodes CASRSQGDNSPLHF. The chain carries TRBV5-1 and TRBJ1-6, with 8 bases matching TRBD1. V lost 7 bases and J lost 5; bases outside the gene matches: 5. This CDR3 is built from 14 residues. Germline-derived CDR1 and CDR2 are SGHRS and YFSETQ. The whole variable domain, filled in from reference TRBV5-1 and TRBJ1-6, reads KAGVTQTPRYLIKTRGQQVTLSCSPISGHRSVSWYQQTPGQGLQFLFEYFSETQRNKGNFPGRFSGRQFSNSRSEMNVSTLELGDSALYLCASRSQGDNSPLHFGNGTRLTVT.

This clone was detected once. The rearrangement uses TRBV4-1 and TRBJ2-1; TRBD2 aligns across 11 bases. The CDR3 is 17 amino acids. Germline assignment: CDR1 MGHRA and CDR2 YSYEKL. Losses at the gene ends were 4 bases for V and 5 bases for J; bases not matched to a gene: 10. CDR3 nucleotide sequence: TGCGCCAGCAGCCCCATAGCGGGAGGGCCCTCGGACAATGAGCAGTTCTTC. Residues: CASSPIAGGPSDNEQFF.

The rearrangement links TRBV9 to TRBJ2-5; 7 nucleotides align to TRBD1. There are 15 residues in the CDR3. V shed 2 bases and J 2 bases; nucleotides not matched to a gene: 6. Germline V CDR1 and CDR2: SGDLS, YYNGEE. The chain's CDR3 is CASSVFEGAQETQYF. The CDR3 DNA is TGTGCCAGCAGCGTTTTCGAGGGGGCACAAGAGACCCAGTACTTC.

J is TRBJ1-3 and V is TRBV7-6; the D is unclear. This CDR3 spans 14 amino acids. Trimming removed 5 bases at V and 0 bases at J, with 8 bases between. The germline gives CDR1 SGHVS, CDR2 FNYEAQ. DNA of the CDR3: TGTGCCAGCAGCGCAACCGGCTCTGGAAACACCATATATTTT. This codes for CASSATGSGNTIYF.

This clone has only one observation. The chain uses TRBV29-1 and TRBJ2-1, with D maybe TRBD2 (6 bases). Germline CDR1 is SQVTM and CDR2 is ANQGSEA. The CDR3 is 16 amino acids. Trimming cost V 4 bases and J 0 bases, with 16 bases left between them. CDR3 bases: TGCAGCGTTGTTTATATCCGGGAGAGCTCCTACAATGAGCAGTTCTTC. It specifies CSVVYIRESSYNEQFF.